This T cell receptor (beta chain) was sequenced during a study of early stage breast cancer tumors. Study-level findings and limits: Commonly generated sequences made up most enriched TCRB sequences shared between patients. Compared with adjacent normal breast tissue, tumors showed 2.5 to 3-fold greater T cell density and higher clonality.

From germline, CDR1 is MDHEN and CDR2 SYDVKM. This CDR3 has 15 amino acids. J was trimmed by 7 bases and V by 3 bases; bases with no gene match: 8. The count of this clone is one. Its antigen is as yet unknown. Sequencing used immunoSEQ multiplex PCR; TCRdb keeps in-frame clones, though not all of them. The table shows approximately 70,000 clones, with about 85% occurring only once. This receptor was taken from a person aged 40 to 49 with breast cancer. Sequenced: blood. The chain employs TRBV28 and TRBJ1-4; TRBD1 matches at 7 bases. The CDR3 protein is CASSFPRQGGEKLFF. CDR3 bases: TGTGCCAGCAGTTTCCCCCGACAGGGTGGTGAAAAACTGTTTTTT.